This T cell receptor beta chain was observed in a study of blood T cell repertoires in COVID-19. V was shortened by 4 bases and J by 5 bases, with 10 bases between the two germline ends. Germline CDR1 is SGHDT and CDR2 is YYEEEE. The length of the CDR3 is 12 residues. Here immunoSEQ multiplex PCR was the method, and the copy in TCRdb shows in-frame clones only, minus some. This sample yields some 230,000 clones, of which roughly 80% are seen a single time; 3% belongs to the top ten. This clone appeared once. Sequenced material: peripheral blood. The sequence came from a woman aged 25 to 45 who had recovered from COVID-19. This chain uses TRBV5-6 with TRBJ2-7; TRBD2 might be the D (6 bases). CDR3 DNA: TGTGCCAGCAGCCTCCCTAGCGACGAGCAGTACTTC. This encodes CASSLPSDEQYF.